A selection of T cell receptor beta chains follows, all from one sample in a study of blood T cell repertoires in COVID-19. The protocol was immunoSEQ multiplex PCR, while the TCRdb copy is restricted to in-frame clones and leaves out a portion. The sample consists of about 220,000 clones, around four fifths of them appearing once. Sequenced sample: PBMCs or T cells enriched from blood (not recorded which). The receptors shown here come from a man in his forties who had recovered from COVID-19. The CDR3 runs from the conserved cysteine through the conserved F or W. Each record gives: V gene, clone size, J gene, D gene, CDR3 DNA, CDR3 protein. The D gene is left open where the match is weak. Expanded clones get a size class; other rows say once, few or many, or leave the size out.

TRBV12-3/TRBV12-4	-	TRBJ1-2	-	TGTGCCAGCAGTCTCCTCGGGGTCCTAGGCTACACCTTC	CASSLLGVLGYTF
TRBV4-1	-	TRBJ1-1	TRBD1	TGCGCCAGCAGCCAACTGGACAGGGGGAATGAAGCTTTCTTT	CASSQLDRGNEAFF
TRBV18	-	TRBJ1-1	-	TGTGCCAGCTCGCCAGACAGCCAGCCGGGAGCTTTCTTT	CASSPDSQPGAFF
TRBV28	-	TRBJ2-4	TRBD2	TGTGCCAGCAGTTGGCTAGCGGGGGGGCCAGGGGACATTCAGTACTTC	CASSWLAGGPGDIQYF
TRBV6-5	-	TRBJ1-3	TRBD1	TGTGCCAGCAGCCGACAGGGGAGCTCTGGAAACACCATATATTTT	CASSRQGSSGNTIYF
TRBV6-1	-	TRBJ1-2	-	TGTGCCAGCAGTGAAAACAGTTATGGCTACACCTTC	CASSENSYGYTF
TRBV2	-	TRBJ1-1	TRBD1	TGTGCCAGCAGGGACAGGGGGCTAATGAACACTGAAGCTTTCTTT	CASRDRGLMNTEAFF
TRBV13	once	TRBJ1-2	TRBD1	TGTGCCAGCAGTGCAGACAGGGGGCATGGCTACACCTTC	CASSADRGHGYTF
TRBV29-1	-	TRBJ1-1	-	TGCAGCGCCATCCCGAGGGGGACTGAAGCTTTCTTT	CSAIPRGTEAFF
TRBV7-2	-	TRBJ2-3	TRBD2	TGTGCCAGCAGCCCCGGTAGCGGGAGCTTCGCAGATACGCAGTATTTT	CASSPGSGSFADTQYF
TRBV18	-	TRBJ1-1	-	TGTGCCAGCTCACCACCGGAGCTGGGAGGGACTGAAGCTTTCTTT	CASSPPELGGTEAFF
TRBV20-1	-	TRBJ1-1	TRBD1	TGCAGTGCTAGTCCCGGGACAGTGAACACTGAAGCTTTCTTT	CSASPGTVNTEAFF
TRBV2	once	TRBJ2-4	TRBD2	TGTGCCAGCAGCGGGACTAGCGGGATAGCCAAAAACATTCAGTACTTC	CASSGTSGIAKNIQYF
TRBV7-6	-	TRBJ2-7	TRBD1	TGTGCCAGCAGCTTAGCGGGGGTCAGGGGGCTCGGGGAGCAGTACTTC	CASSLAGVRGLGEQYF
TRBV28	-	TRBJ2-5	-	TGTGCCAGCAGCCTCTTAGAGACCCAGTACTTC	CASSLLETQYF